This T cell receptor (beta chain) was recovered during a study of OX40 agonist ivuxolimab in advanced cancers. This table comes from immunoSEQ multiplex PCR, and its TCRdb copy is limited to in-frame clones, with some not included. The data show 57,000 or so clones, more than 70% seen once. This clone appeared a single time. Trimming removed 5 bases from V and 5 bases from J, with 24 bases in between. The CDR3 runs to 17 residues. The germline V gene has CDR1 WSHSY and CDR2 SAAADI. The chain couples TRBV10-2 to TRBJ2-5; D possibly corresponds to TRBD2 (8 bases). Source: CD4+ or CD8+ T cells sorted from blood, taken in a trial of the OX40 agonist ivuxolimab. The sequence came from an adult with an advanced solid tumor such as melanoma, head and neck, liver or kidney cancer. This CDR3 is CASSNPGGTRQMETQYF. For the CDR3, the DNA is TGCGCCAGCAGTAACCCAGGGGGGACTAGGCAGATGGAGACCCAGTACTTC.